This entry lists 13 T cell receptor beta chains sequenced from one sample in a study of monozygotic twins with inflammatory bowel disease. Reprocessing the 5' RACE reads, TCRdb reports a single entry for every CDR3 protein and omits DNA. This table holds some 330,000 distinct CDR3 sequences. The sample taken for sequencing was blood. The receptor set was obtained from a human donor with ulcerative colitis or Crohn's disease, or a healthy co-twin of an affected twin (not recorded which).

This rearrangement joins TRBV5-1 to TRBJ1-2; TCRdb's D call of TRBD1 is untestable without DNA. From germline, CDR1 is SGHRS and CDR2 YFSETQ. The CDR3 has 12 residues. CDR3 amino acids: CASSPPPWGYTF.

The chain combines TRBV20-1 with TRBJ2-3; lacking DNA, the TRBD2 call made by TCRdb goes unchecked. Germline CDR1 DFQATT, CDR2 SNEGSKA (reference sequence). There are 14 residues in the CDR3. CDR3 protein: CSAESGRATDTQYF.

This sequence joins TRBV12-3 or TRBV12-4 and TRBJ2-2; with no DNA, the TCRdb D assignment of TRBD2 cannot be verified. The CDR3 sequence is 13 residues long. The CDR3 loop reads CASSTSRPGELFF.

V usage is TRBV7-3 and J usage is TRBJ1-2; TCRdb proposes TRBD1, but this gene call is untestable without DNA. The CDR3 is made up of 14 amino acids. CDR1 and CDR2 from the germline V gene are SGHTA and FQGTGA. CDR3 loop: CASSPGTGKYGYTF.

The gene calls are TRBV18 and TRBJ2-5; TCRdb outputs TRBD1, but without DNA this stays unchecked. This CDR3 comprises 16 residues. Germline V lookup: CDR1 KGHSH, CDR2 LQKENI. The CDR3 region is CASSKLQGMPTETQYF.

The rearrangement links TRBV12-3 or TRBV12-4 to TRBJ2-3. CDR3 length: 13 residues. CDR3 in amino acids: CASREVSTDTQYF.

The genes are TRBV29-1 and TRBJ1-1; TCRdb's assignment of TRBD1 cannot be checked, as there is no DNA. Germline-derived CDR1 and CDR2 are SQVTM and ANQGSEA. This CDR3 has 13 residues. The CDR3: CSVSEQVNTEAFF.

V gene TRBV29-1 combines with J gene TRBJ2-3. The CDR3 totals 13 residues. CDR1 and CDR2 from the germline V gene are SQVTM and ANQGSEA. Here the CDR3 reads CSVAMGNTDTQYF.

The CDR3 here is CASSLPGEQFF. The V call is TRBV5-1, the J call TRBJ2-1; there is no DNA to check the TCRdb D call of TRBD1. The germline V gene has CDR1 SGHRS and CDR2 YFSETQ. The CDR3 covers 11 residues.

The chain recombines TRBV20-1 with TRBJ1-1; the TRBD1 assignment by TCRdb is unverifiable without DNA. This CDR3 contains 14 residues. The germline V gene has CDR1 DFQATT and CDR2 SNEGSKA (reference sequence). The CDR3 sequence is CSASTGSFGTEAFF.

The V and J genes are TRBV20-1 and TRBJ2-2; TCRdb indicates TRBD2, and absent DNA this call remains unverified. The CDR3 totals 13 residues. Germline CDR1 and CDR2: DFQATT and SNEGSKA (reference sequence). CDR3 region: CSASVVGPRELFF.

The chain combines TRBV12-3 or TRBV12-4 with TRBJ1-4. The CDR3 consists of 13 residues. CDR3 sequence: CASAWDSVGKLFF.

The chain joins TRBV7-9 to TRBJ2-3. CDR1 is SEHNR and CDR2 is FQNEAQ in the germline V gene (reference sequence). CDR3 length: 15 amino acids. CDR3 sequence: CASSQLDNDPNTQYF.